This TCR beta chain appears in the sequencing data of a study of memory CD4+ T cells and cytomegalovirus serostatus. The sort gate was single viable CD3+CD4+CD8-CD45RO+ cells for memory CD4+ T cells. V was shortened by 6 bases and J by 2 bases, with 12 bases between the two germline ends. Looked up from germline, CDR1 is MNHEY and CDR2 is SMNVEV (reference sequence). This CDR3 is built from 14 residues. Original handling: After removing out-of-frame reads, approximately 2 million distinct TCRbeta sequences remained. Sequencing was performed with immunoSEQ multiplex PCR; in TCRdb, only in-frame clones are kept and a portion is missing. Clone size and the V and J calls come from that table; the DNA yielded D and trimming. The sample consists of around 63,000 clones, over 60% of them appearing once.

The receptor was isolated from an adult in good health and CMV-seronegative. Some clones in this sample may be carry-over from other donors' samples. Sequenced: memory CD4+ T cells from blood. J is TRBJ2-3 and V is TRBV27; no definite D call. CDR3 amino acids: CASRPHGYTDTQYF. DNA of the CDR3: TGTGCCAGCAGGCCCCATGGGTACACAGATACGCAGTATTTT.